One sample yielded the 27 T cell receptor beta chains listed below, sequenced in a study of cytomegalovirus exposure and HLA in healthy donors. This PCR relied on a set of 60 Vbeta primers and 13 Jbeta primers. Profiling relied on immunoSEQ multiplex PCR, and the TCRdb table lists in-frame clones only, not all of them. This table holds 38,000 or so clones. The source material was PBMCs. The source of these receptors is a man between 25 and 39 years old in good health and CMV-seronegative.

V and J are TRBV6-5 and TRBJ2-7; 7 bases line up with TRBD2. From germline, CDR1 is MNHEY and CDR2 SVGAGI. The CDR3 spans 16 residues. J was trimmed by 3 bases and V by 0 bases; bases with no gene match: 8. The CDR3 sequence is CASSYSSAGRDYEQYF. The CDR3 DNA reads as TGTGCCAGCAGTTACTCGTCCGCAGGGAGGGACTACGAGCAGTACTTC.

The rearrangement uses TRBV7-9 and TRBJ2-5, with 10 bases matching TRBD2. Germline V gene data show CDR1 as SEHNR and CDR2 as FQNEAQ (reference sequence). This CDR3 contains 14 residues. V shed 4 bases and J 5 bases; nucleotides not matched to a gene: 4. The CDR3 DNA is TGTGCCAGCAGCTCCGATAGCGGGAGGGAGACCCAGTACTTC. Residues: CASSSDSGRETQYF.

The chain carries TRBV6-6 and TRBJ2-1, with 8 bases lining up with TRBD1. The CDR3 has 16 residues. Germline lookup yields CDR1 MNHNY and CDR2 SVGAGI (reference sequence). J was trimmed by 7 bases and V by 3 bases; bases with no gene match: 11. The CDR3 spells CASSYLEGTGANEQFF. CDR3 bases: TGTGCCAGCAGTTATCTCGAGGGGACAGGCGCTAATGAGCAGTTCTTC.

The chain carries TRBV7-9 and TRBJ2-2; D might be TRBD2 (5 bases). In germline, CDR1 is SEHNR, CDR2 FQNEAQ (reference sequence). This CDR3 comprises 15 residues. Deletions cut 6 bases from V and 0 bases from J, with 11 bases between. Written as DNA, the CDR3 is TGTGCCAGCAGTCCCGGGATCGCGAACACCGGGGAGCTGTTTTTT. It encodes CASSPGIANTGELFF.

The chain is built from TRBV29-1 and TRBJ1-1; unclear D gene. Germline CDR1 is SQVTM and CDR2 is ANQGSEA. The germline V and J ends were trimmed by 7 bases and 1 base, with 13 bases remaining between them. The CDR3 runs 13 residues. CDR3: CSANLGRNTEAFF. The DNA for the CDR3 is TGCAGCGCTAATTTGGGCAGGAACACTGAAGCTTTCTTT.

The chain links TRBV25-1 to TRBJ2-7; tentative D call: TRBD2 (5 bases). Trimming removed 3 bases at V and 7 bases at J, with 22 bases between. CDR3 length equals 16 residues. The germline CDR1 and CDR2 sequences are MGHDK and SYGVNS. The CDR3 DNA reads TGTGCCAGCAGTGATATTGGAAGCGGCCGATCCGGGGAGCAGTACTTC. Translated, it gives CASSDIGSGRSGEQYF.

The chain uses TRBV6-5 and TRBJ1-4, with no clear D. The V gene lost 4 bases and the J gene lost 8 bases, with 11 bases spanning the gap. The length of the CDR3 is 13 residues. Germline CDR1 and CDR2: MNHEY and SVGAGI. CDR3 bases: TGTGCCAGCAGTTCTACCGGGGAGGAAAAACTGTTTTTT. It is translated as CASSSTGEEKLFF.

The CDR3 spells CASSPTGGSNEKLFF. For the CDR3, the DNA is TGTGCCAGCAGCCCAACAGGGGGGTCTAATGAAAAACTGTTTTTT. The chain links TRBV7-3 to TRBJ1-4, with 8 bases lining up with TRBD1. Germline-derived CDR1 and CDR2 are SGHTA and FQGTGA. The CDR3 sequence is 15 residues long. The V and J ends lost 5 bases and 3 bases, in that order; junction bases with no gene match: 5.

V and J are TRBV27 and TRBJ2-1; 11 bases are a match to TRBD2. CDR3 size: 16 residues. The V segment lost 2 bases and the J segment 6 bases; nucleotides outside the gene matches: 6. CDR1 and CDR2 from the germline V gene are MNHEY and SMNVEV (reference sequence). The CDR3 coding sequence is TGTGCCAGCAGTTTAAGAGAACTAGCGGGGGCCAATGAGCAGTTCTTC. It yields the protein CASSLRELAGANEQFF.

The CDR3 region is CASSPRSEFSNQPQHF. In nucleotides, the CDR3 is TGTGCCAGCTCCCCCAGGTCAGAATTTAGCAATCAGCCCCAGCATTTT. The rearrangement links TRBV18 to TRBJ1-5; D uncertain. Trimming stripped 6 bases from V and 0 bases from J, with 15 bases between. Germline CDR1 KGHSH, CDR2 LQKENI. The CDR3 covers 16 residues.

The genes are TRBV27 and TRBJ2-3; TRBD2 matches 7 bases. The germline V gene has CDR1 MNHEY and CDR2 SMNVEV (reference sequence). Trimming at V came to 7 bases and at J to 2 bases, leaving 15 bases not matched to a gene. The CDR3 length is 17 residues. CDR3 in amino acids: CASTPRRGGPDTDTQYF. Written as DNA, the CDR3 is TGTGCCAGCACTCCCCGAAGGGGAGGGCCGGACACAGATACGCAGTATTTT.

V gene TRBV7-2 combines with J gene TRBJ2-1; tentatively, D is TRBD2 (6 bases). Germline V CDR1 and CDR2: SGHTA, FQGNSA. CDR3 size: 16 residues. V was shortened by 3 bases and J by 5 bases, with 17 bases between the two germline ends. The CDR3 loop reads CASSFPPTSPDNEQFF. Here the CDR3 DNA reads TGTGCCAGCAGCTTTCCCCCCACTAGCCCCGACAATGAGCAGTTCTTC. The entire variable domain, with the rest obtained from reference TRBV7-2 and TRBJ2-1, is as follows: GAGVSQSPSNKVTEKGKDVELRCDPISGHTALYWYRQSLGQGLEFLIYFQGNSAPDKSGLPSDRFSAERTGGSVSTLTIQRTQQEDSAVYLCASSFPPTSPDNEQFFGPGTRLTVL.

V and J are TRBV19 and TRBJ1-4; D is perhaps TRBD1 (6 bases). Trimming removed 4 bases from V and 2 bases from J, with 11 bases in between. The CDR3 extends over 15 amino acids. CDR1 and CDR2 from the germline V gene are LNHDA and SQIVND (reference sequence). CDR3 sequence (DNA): TGTGCCAGTAGTACCGACAGGTGGACTAATGAAAAACTGTTTTTT. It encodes CASSTDRWTNEKLFF. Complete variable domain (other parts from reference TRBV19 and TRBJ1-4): DGGITQSPKYLFRKEGQNVTLSCEQNLNHDAMYWYRQDPGQGLRLIYYSQIVNDFQKGDIAEGYSVSREKKESFPLTVTSAQKNPTAFYLCASSTDRWTNEKLFFGSGTQLSVL.

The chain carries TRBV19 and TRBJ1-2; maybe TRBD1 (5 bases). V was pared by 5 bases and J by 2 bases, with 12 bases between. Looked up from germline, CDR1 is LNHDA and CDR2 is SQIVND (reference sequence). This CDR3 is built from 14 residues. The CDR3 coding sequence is TGTGCCAGTAGTTGGGGCAGTGAGAACTATGGCTACACCTTC. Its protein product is CASSWGSENYGYTF.

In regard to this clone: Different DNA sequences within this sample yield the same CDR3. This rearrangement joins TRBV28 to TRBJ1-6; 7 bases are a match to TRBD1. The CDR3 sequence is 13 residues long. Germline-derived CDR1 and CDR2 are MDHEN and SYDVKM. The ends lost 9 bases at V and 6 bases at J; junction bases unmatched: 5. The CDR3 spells CASIRDSNSPLHF. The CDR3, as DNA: TGTGCCAGTATCCGGGACAGTAATTCACCCCTCCACTTT.

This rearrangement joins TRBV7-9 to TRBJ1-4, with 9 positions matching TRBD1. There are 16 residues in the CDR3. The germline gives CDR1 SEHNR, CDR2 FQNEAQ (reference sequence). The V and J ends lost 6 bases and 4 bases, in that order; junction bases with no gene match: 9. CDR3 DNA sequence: TGTGCCAGCAGTCGCGCCGGGACAGGGATTAATGAAAAACTGTTTTTT. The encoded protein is CASSRAGTGINEKLFF.

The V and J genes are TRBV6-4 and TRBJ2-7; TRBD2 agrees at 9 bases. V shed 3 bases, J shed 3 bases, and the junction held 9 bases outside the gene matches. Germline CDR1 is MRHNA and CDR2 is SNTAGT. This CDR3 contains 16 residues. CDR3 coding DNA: TGTGCCAGCAGTGATACCCCCGCTAGCGGGAACTACGAGCAGTACTTC. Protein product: CASSDTPASGNYEQYF.

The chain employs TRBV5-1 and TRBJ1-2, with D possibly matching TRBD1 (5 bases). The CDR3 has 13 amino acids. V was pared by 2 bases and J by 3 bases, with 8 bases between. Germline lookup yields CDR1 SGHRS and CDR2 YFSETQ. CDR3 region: CASSFSRDYGYTF. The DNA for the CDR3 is TGCGCCAGCAGCTTCTCCAGGGACTATGGCTACACCTTC.

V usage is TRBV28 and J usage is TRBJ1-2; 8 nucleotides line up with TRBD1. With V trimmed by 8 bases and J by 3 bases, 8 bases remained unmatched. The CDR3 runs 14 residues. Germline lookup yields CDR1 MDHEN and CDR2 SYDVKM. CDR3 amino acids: CASRTGTSHYGYTF. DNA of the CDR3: TGTGCCAGCCGGACAGGGACCAGTCACTATGGCTACACCTTC.

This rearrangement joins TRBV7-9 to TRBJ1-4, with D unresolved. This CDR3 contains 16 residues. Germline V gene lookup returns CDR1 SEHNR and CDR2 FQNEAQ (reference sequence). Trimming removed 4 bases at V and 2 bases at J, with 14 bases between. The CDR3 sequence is CASSWEWVSTNEKLFF. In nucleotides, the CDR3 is TGTGCCAGCAGCTGGGAGTGGGTGTCGACTAATGAAAAACTGTTTTTT.

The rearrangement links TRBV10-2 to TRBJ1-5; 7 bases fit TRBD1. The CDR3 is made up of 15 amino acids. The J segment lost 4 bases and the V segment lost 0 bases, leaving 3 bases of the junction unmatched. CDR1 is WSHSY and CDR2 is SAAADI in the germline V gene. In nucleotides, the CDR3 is TGCGCCAGCAGTGAGTCGGGACAGCCAAATCAGCCCCAGCATTTT. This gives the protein CASSESGQPNQPQHF.

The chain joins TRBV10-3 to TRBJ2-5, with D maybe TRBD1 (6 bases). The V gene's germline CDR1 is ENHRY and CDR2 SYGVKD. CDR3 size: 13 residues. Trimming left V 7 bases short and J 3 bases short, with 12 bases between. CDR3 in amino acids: CAITMDREETQYF. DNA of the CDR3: TGTGCCATCACTATGGACAGAGAAGAGACCCAGTACTTC.

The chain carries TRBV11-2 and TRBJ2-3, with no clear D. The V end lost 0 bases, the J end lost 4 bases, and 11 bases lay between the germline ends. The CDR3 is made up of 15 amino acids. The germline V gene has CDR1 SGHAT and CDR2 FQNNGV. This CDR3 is CASSLDRRAPDTQYF. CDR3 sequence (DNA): TGTGCCAGCAGCTTAGATCGGAGAGCGCCAGATACGCAGTATTTT.

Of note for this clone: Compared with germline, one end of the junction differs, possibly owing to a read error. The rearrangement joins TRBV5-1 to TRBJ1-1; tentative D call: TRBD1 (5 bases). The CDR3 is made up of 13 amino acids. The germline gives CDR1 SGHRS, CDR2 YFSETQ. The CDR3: CASSPLWGFEDFF. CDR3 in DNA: TGCGCCAGCAGCCCCCTTTGGGGCTTTGAAGATTTCTTT.

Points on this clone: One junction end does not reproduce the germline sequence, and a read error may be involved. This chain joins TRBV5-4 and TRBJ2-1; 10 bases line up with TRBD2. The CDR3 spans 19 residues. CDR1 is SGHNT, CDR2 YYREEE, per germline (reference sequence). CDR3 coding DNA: TGTGCCAGCAGCGGACCCGGGACTAGCGCCATTAGCTCCGACAATGAGCAGTTCTTC. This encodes CASSGPGTSAISSDNEQFF.

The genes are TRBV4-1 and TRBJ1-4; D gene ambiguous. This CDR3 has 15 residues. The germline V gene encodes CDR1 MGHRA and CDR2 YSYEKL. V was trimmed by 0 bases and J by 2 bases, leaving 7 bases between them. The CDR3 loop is CASSQETGTNEKLFF. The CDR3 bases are TGCGCCAGCAGCCAAGAGACGGGGACTAATGAAAAACTGTTTTTT.

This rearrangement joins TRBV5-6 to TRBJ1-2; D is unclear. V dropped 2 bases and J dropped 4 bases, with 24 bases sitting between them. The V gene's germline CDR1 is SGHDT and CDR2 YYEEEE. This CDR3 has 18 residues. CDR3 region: CASSFPETLIQDTYGYTF. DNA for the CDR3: TGTGCCAGCAGCTTTCCCGAAACCCTTATCCAAGACACCTATGGCTACACCTTC. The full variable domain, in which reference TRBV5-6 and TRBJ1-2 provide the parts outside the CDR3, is DAGVTQSPTHLIKTRGQQVTLRCSPKSGHDTVSWYQQALGQGPQFIFQYYEEEERQRGNFPDRFSGHQFPNYSSELNVNALLLGDSALYLCASSFPETLIQDTYGYTFGSGTRLTVV.